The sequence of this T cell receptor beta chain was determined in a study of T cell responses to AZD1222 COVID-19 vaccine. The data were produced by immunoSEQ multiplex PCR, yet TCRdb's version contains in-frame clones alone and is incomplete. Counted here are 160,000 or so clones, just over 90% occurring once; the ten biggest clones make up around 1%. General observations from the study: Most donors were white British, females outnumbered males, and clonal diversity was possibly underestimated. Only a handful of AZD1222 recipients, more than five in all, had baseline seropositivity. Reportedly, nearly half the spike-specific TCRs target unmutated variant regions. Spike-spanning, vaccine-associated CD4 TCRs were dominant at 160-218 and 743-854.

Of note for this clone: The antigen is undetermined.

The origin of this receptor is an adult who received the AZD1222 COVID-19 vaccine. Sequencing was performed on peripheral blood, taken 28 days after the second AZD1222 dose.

The CDR3 region has the DNA TGTGCCAGCAGGGGCCCGGGACAGGGGATATATGGCTACACCTTC. It specifies CASRGPGQGIYGYTF. This sequence joins TRBV6-5 and TRBJ1-2; 10 bases agree with TRBD1. With 6 bases clipped from V and 5 bases from J, the junction kept 9 bases outside the gene matches. The CDR3 is 15 residues long. In germline, CDR1 is MNHEY, CDR2 SVGAGI.